This T cell receptor (beta chain) derives from a study of OX40 agonist ivuxolimab in advanced cancers. About the full investigation: The costimulatory receptor OX40 (CD134) was targeted by ivuxolimab, a fully human IgG2 agonistic monoclonal antibody. Intravenous ivuxolimab was administered to patients every 2 weeks at six dose levels: 0.01, 0.1, 0.3, 1.5, 3 and 10 mg/kg. Of the approximately 50 patients in dose escalation, about 20 had hepatocellular carcinoma, some 15 had melanoma, 9 had renal cell carcinoma and 9 had head and neck cancer. In the dose-escalation cohort, more than 75% of patients were male, and the mean age was approximately 64 years, with a range of roughly 20 to 80. Patients were allowed to have had prior anti-PD-1, anti-PD-L1 or anti-CTLA-4 therapy, and 30% to 40% of the dose-escalation patients had previously received checkpoint inhibitors. Partial responses occurred in three dose-escalation patients: two with cutaneous melanoma and one with hepatocellular carcinoma. Peripheral TCRbeta sequencing was intended to test whether TCR sequence diversity was altered and clonal T-cell expansion was caused by ivuxolimab. The paper covers the monotherapy dose-escalation part of the phase I ivuxolimab trial, which included N of about 50 patients.

Patients with a history of autoimmune disease or receiving systemic immunosuppression were excluded from the trial. Peripheral blood for TCR sequencing was collected from all dose cohorts at baseline, on cycle 4 day 1, and on cycle 7 day 1. Samples came from an open-label, multicenter, first-in-human phase I dose-escalation trial of ivuxolimab. Adults with locally advanced or metastatic head and neck squamous cell, hepatocellular, melanoma or renal cell carcinoma were enrolled in the trial. CD4+ and CD8+ T cells were sorted separately from peripheral blood before TCR sequencing. CDR1 and CDR2 (SGHTA, FQGTGA) derive from the germline V gene. Relative to germline, V is 5 bases shorter and J is 8 bases shorter, with 1 base between their ends. The CDR3 numbers 9 residues from cysteine through phenylalanine. The entry retains the CDR3 DNA only, 27 bases that are in frame from base 1. Genomic DNA was extracted from sorted cells for sequencing of the TCRbeta CDR3 region. The immunoSEQ Assay was used to sequence the TCRbeta CDR3 regions. Imported from immuneACCESS, the table was reduced by TCRdb to in-frame sequences with V and J called. These copies leave out some clones; in studies compared against another copy, an unresolved V gene accounts for under half, and the cause of the remainder is not known. This sample has 30,000 to 45,000 clones in its table, and about 81% of those were observed once. The ten biggest clones cover about a fifth of the sample.

By how much of the sample it makes up, this clone is medium-sized (0.01 to 0.1%). No antigen is known for it. No base-level quality is on record; no much larger clone is a single base apart. The full study reports these points: Which antigens the clonally expanded peripheral T cells were specific for was not determined. Partial responders in the 0.1-3.0 mg/kg groups had among the lowest normalized peripheral clonal expansion, especially among CD8+ T cells. After ivuxolimab, expanded clones were on average more numerous among CD8+ T cells than among CD4+ T cells. At doses of 0.1 to 3.0 mg/kg, clonal expansion of both CD4+ and CD8+ blood T cells was observed from baseline to week 6. Low levels of normalized T-cell clonal expansion were also seen in some patients who did not respond.

This material consisted of CD4+ or CD8+ T cells sorted from blood, taken in a trial of the OX40 agonist ivuxolimab. The chain is assembled from TRBV7-3 and TRBJ1-3, with the D gene too uncertain to name. The clonotype originates from an adult with an advanced solid tumor such as melanoma, head and neck, liver or kidney cancer. The DNA sequence is TGTGCCAGCAGCGACACCATATATTTT. Its amino acids are CASSDTIYF.